These 8 T cell receptor beta chains came from one sample sequenced in a study of cytomegalovirus exposure and HLA in healthy donors. The primer mix had 60 Vbeta and 13 Jbeta primers. TCRdb's table, derived via immunoSEQ multiplex PCR, lists solely in-frame clones and lacks some. The sample data list tens of thousands of clones. The sequencing input was PBMCs. The receptors come from a woman in her forties in good health and CMV-seronegative.

The rearrangement links TRBV27 to TRBJ1-1; D is uncertain. Trimming took off 1 base at V and 0 bases at J, with 15 bases between the two ends. Germline assignment: CDR1 MNHEY and CDR2 SMNVEV (reference sequence). The CDR3 length is 17 residues. CDR3 sequence reads: CASSLYVSQRVNTEAFF. The DNA for the CDR3 is TGTGCCAGCAGTTTATATGTCAGCCAGCGGGTGAACACTGAAGCTTTCTTT.

This chain links TRBV5-1 with TRBJ2-2; D not certain. The CDR3 spans 16 residues. Deletions cut 5 bases from V and 0 bases from J, with 14 bases between. The germline V gene has CDR1 SGHRS and CDR2 YFSETQ. The chain's CDR3 is CASSIPPSSNTGELFF. The CDR3 DNA follows: TGCGCCAGCAGTATCCCCCCCTCCTCGAACACCGGGGAGCTGTTTTTT. The whole variable domain, remainder taken from reference TRBV5-1 and TRBJ2-2, is KAGVTQTPRYLIKTRGQQVTLSCSPISGHRSVSWYQQTPGQGLQFLFEYFSETQRNKGNFPGRFSGRQFSNSRSEMNVSTLELGDSALYLCASSIPPSSNTGELFFGEGSRLTVL.

The chain joins TRBV29-1 to TRBJ1-2; D call uncertain. The germline V gene encodes CDR1 SQVTM and CDR2 ANQGSEA. The CDR3 length is 8 residues. V was trimmed by 8 bases and J by 11 bases, leaving 9 bases between them. The CDR3 DNA is TGCAGCCTTACAGATTACACCTTC. Its protein product is CSLTDYTF. Filled out from reference TRBV29-1 and TRBJ1-2, the complete variable domain reads SAVISQKPSRDICQRGTSLTIQCQVDSQVTMMFWYRQQPGQSLTLIATANQGSEATYESGFVIDKFPISRPNLTFSTLTVSNMSPEDSSIYLCSLTDYTFGSGTRLTVV.

The CDR3 spells CATRLNSGNTIYF. CDR3 nucleotide sequence: TGTGCCACCCGTCTTAACTCTGGAAACACCATATATTTT. The rearrangement joins TRBV6-5 to TRBJ1-3; D unresolved. Germline CDR1 is MNHEY and CDR2 is SVGAGI. Trimming pared 10 bases from V and 0 bases from J, leaving 10 bases between. This CDR3 contains 13 residues.

The V call is TRBV14, the J call TRBJ1-2; 9 bases align to TRBD1. Germline trimming cut 0 bases from V and 9 bases from J; bases unmatched to any gene: 5. The CDR3 covers 14 residues. CDR1 is SGHDN, CDR2 FVKESK, per germline. The CDR3 coding sequence is TGTGCCAGCAGCCAAGACCGACAGGGGGGACGCTACACCTTC. The encoded protein is CASSQDRQGGRYTF.

This sequence joins TRBV4-3 and TRBJ1-2; D not resolved. Germline V gene lookup returns CDR1 LGHNA and CDR2 YSLEER. V gave up 2 bases and J gave up 0 bases, with 7 bases separating them. The CDR3 runs to 14 residues. The CDR3 DNA reads TGCGCCAGCAGCCAATCACGGGCTAACTATGGCTACACCTTC. This sequence encodes CASSQSRANYGYTF.

J is TRBJ2-1 and V is TRBV4-3; 13 positions agree with TRBD2. CDR1 is LGHNA, CDR2 YSLEER, per germline. Germline trimming cut 3 bases from V and 0 bases from J; bases unmatched to any gene: 5. The CDR3 length is 18 residues. CDR3 region: CASSQSLAGGPSYNEQFF. The CDR3, as DNA: TGCGCCAGCAGCCAGTCACTAGCGGGAGGGCCCTCCTACAATGAGCAGTTCTTC.

The chain joins TRBV19 to TRBJ1-5; the D gene is possibly TRBD1 (5 bases). Trimming took off 3 bases at V and 2 bases at J, with 14 bases between the two ends. From germline, CDR1 is LNHDA and CDR2 SQIVND (reference sequence). This CDR3 comprises 16 residues. The CDR3 coding sequence is TGTGCCAGTAGTATTGGGGGGAGTTTGGGCAATCAGCCCCAGCATTTT. This gives the protein CASSIGGSLGNQPQHF.